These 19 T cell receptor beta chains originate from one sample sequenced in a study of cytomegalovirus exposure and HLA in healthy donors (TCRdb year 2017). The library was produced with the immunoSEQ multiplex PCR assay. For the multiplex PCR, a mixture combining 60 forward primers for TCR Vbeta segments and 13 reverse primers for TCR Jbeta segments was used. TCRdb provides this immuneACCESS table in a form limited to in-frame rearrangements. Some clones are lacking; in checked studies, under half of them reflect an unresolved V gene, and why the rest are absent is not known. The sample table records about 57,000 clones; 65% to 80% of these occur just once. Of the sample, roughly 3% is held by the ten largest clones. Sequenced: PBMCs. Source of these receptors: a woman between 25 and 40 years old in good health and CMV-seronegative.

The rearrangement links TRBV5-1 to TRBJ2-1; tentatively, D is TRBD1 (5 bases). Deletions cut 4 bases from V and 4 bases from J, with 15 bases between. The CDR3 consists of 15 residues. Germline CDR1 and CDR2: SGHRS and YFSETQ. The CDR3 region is CASSPSREPYNEQFF. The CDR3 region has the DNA TGCGCCAGCAGCCCCAGCAGGGAACCTTACAATGAGCAGTTCTTC.

The CDR3 loop is CASSGRQGVYEQYV. The CDR3 DNA sequence: TGTGCCAGCTCGGGGCGGCAGGGGGTCTACGAGCAGTACGTC. The chain employs TRBV18 and TRBJ2-7, with TRBD1 matching 7 bases. Trimming at V came to 6 bases and at J to 3 bases, leaving 8 bases not matched to a gene. CDR1 and CDR2 (germline): KGHSH, LQKENI. The CDR3 contains 14 residues.

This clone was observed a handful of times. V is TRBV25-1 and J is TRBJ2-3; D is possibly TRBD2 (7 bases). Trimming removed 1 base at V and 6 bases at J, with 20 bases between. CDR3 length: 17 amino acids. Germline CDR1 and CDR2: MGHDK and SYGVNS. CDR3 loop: CASSESVSGGAWDTQYF. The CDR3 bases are TGTGCCAGCAGTGAATCCGTATCTGGGGGGGCTTGGGATACGCAGTATTTT.

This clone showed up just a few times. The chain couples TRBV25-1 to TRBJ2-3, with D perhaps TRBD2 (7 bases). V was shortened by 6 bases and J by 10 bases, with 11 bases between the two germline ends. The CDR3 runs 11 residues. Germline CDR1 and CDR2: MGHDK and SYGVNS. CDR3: CASRGGDAQYF. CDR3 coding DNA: TGTGCCAGCAGAGGGGGGGATGCGCAGTATTTT.

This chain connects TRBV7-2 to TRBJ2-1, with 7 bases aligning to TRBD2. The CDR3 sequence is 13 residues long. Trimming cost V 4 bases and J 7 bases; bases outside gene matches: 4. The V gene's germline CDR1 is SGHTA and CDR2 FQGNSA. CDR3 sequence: CASSWGSGNEQFF. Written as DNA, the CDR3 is TGTGCCAGCAGCTGGGGTAGCGGGAATGAGCAGTTCTTC.

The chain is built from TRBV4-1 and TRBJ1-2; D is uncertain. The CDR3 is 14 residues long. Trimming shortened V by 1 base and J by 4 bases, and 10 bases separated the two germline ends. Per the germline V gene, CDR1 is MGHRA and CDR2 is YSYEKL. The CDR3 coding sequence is TGCGCCAGCAGCCAAGTAACGGAGCTCTATGGCTACACCTTC. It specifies CASSQVTELYGYTF.

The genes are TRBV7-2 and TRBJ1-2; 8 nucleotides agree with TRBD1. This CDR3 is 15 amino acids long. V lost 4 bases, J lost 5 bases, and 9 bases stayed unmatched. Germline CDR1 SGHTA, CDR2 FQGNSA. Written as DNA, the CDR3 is TGTGCCAGCAGCTCCAGACAGGGGAGGACTTATGGCTACACCTTC. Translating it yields CASSSRQGRTYGYTF.

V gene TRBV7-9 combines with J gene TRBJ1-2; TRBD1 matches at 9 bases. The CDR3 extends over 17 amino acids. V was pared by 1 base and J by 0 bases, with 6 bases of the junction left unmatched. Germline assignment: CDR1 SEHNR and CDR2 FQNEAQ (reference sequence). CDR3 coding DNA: TGTGCCAGCAGCTTAGTCGGGACAGGGTTAGCTAACTATGGCTACACCTTC. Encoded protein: CASSLVGTGLANYGYTF.

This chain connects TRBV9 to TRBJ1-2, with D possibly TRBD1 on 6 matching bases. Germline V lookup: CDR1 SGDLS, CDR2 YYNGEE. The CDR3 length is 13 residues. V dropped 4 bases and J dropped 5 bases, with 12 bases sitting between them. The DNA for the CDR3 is TGTGCCAGCAGCCCGAATACAGGGTATGGCTACACCTTC. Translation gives CASSPNTGYGYTF.

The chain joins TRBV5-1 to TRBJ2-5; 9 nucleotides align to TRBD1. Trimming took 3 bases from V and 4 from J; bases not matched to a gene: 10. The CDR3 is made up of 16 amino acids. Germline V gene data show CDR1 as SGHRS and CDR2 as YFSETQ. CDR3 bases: TGCGCCAGCAGCTCGGCTGGACAGGGGAGGTCAGAGACCCAGTACTTC. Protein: CASSSAGQGRSETQYF.

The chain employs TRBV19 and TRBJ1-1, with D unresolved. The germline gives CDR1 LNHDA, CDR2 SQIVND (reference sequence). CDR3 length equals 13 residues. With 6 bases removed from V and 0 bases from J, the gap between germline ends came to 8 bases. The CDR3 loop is CASSEIMNTEAFF. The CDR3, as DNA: TGTGCCAGTAGCGAGATTATGAACACTGAAGCTTTCTTT. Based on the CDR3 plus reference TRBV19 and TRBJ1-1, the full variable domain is DGGITQSPKYLFRKEGQNVTLSCEQNLNHDAMYWYRQDPGQGLRLIYYSQIVNDFQKGDIAEGYSVSREKKESFPLTVTSAQKNPTAFYLCASSEIMNTEAFFGQGTRLTVV.

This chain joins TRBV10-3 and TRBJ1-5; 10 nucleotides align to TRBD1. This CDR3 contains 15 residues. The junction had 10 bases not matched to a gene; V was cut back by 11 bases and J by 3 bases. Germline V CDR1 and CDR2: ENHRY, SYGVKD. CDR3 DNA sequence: TGTGCCTCTGGGACAGGGGCCTCCTCCAATCAGCCCCAGCATTTT. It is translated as CASGTGASSNQPQHF.

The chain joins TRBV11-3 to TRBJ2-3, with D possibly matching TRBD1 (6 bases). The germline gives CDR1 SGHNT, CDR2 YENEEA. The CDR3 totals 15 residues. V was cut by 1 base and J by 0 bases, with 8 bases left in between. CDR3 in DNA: TGTGCCAGCAGCTTAGGGACAGCTAGCACAGATACGCAGTATTTT. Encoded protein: CASSLGTASTDTQYF.

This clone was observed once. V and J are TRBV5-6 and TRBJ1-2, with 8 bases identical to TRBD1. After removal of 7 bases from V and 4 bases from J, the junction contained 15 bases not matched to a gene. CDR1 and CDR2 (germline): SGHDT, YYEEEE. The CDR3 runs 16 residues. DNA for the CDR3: TGTGCCAGCCTTAGAGCCAAGGCAGGGGGCATCTATGGCTACACCTTC. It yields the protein CASLRAKAGGIYGYTF.

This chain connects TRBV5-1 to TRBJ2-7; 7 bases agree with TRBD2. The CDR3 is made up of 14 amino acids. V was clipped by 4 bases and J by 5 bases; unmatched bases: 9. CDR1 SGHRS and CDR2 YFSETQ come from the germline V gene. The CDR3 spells CASSISGGKHEQYV. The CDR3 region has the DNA TGCGCCAGCAGCATATCCGGGGGGAAGCACGAGCAGTACGTC.

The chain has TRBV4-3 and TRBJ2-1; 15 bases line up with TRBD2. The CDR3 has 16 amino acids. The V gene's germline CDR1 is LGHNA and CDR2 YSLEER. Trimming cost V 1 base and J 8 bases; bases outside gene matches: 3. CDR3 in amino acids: CASSQGTSGRGDEQFF. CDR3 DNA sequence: TGCGCCAGCAGCCAAGGGACTAGCGGGAGGGGCGATGAGCAGTTCTTC.

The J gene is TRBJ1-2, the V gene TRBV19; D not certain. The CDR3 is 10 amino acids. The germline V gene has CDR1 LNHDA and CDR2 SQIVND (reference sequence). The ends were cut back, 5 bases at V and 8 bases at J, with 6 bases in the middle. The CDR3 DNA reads TGTGCCAGTAGTGGAGAGGGCTACACCTTC. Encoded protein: CASSGEGYTF.

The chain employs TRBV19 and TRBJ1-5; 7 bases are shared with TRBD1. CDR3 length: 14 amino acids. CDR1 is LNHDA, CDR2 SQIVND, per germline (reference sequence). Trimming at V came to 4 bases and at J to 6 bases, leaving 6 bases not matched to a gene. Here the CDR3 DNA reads TGTGCCAGTAGTAGCCCCGACAGGGTTCAGCCCCAGCATTTT. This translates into CASSSPDRVQPQHF.

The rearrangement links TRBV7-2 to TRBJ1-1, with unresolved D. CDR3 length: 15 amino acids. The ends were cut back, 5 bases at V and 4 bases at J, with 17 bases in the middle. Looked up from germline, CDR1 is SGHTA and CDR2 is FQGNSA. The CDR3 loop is CASSPVGGWRTEAFF. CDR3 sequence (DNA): TGTGCCAGCAGCCCGGTGGGCGGGTGGCGCACTGAAGCTTTCTTT.